The next 13 T cell receptor beta chains were all read from a single sample in a study of cytomegalovirus exposure and HLA in healthy donors. With 60 Vbeta and 13 Jbeta primers, the PCR was carried out. Only in-frame clones appear in the TCRdb table, and some are missing; sequencing was by immunoSEQ multiplex PCR. This repertoire shows more than 110,000 clones, roughly 80% found once; its top ten account for roughly 4%. Sequencing used PBMCs. These receptors were collected from a man aged 35 to 55 in good health and CMV-seropositive.

The chain combines TRBV9 with TRBJ2-1, with 13 bases that match TRBD2. CDR1 and CDR2 (germline): SGDLS, YYNGEE. This CDR3 contains 16 residues. The V gene end was trimmed by 3 bases and the J gene end by 2 bases; junction bases not matched to a gene: 2. CDR3 nucleotides: TGTGCCAGCAGCGCCGGACTAGCGGGAGCCTACAATGAGCAGTTCTTC. This encodes CASSAGLAGAYNEQFF. The variable domain in full, completed from reference TRBV9 and TRBJ2-1, reads DSGVTQTPKHLITATGQRVTLRCSPRSGDLSVYWYQQSLDQGLQFLIQYYNGEERAKGNILERFSAQQFPDLHSELNLSSLELGDSALYFCASSAGLAGAYNEQFFGPGTRLTVL.

J is TRBJ2-1 and V is TRBV5-6; a weak D match, TRBD1 (5 bases). The CDR3 length is 11 residues. The V end was cut by 8 bases, the J end by 10 bases, with 13 bases between. Germline V gene data show CDR1 as SGHDT and CDR2 as YYEEEE. The CDR3 loop is CASTQGFEQFF. In nucleotides, the CDR3 is TGTGCCAGTACTCAGGGATTCGAGCAGTTCTTC.

The chain employs TRBV6-4 and TRBJ2-3, with 7 bases aligning to TRBD2. CDR3 length: 15 residues. J lost 4 bases, V lost 6 bases, and 10 bases had no gene match. Germline lookup yields CDR1 MRHNA and CDR2 SNTAGT. CDR3 DNA sequence: TGTGCCAGCAGCCCATCCAGCGGGGCTTCAGATACGCAGTATTTT. It yields the protein CASSPSSGASDTQYF.

The chain carries TRBV18 and TRBJ1-2; tentative D call: TRBD1 (5 bases). CDR3 length equals 16 residues. CDR1 KGHSH and CDR2 LQKENI come from the germline V gene. The germline V and J ends were trimmed by 0 bases and 0 bases, with 11 bases remaining between them. The CDR3 region is CASSPPGGAANYGYTF. The CDR3 DNA reads as TGTGCCAGCTCACCACCGGGAGGGGCAGCTAACTATGGCTACACCTTC.

The chain couples TRBV30 to TRBJ1-2; weak D call: TRBD1 (6 bases). This CDR3 has 16 amino acids. CDR1 and CDR2 (germline): GTSNPN, SVGIG (reference sequence). Trimming removed 0 bases from V and 4 bases from J, with 18 bases in between. The CDR3 region is CAWSVRLLGATYGYTF. As DNA, the CDR3 is TGTGCCTGGAGTGTACGACTCCTGGGGGCGACCTATGGCTACACCTTC.

The V gene is TRBV16, the J gene TRBJ1-1; D not resolved. V was clipped by 7 bases and J by 0 bases, with 15 bases between them. The CDR3 totals 15 residues. The germline V gene encodes CDR1 KGHSY and CDR2 FQNENV. CDR3 bases: TGTGCCAGCACCCCATGGGCGGGAATGAACACTGAAGCTTTCTTT. Residues: CASTPWAGMNTEAFF.

The V and J genes are TRBV6-5 and TRBJ1-2; the match to TRBD1 covers 7 bases. CDR3 length: 14 residues. With 7 bases clipped from V and 7 bases from J, the junction kept 12 bases outside the gene matches. Germline V CDR1 and CDR2: MNHEY, SVGAGI. The CDR3 sequence is CASTPAAGGRGYTF. The DNA of the CDR3 is TGTGCCAGCACCCCCGCCGCAGGGGGACGTGGCTACACCTTC.

This sequence joins TRBV29-1 and TRBJ1-1; TRBD1 might be the D (6 bases). CDR1 and CDR2 (germline): SQVTM, ANQGSEA. The CDR3 is made up of 14 amino acids. V was clipped by 5 bases and J by 0 bases, with 13 bases between them. The CDR3 is CSVSRGNMNTEAFF. Here the CDR3 DNA reads TGCAGCGTTAGCAGGGGTAACATGAACACTGAAGCTTTCTTT.

In this sample, this clone turned up once. The chain couples TRBV11-2 to TRBJ1-6; possibly TRBD1 for D (6 bases). The CDR3 extends over 16 amino acids. The V gene lost 2 bases and the J gene lost 9 bases, with 17 bases spanning the gap. Germline CDR1 reads SGHAT; CDR2 reads FQNNGV. The CDR3 sequence is CASSLRPWDIGSPLHF. In DNA form, the CDR3 reads TGTGCCAGCAGCTTAAGGCCCTGGGACATAGGTTCACCCCTCCACTTT.

The count of this clone is one. The chain employs TRBV7-9 and TRBJ1-4; D remains ambiguous. Trimming took 1 base from V and 0 from J, leaving 9 bases between them. This CDR3 has 16 residues. CDR1 SEHNR and CDR2 FQNEAQ come from the germline V gene (reference sequence). This CDR3 is CASSLGTASTNEKLFF. DNA of the CDR3: TGTGCCAGCAGCTTAGGCACAGCCTCAACTAATGAAAAACTGTTTTTT. Supplemented by reference TRBV7-9 and TRBJ1-4, the full variable domain reads DTGVSQNPRHKITKRGQNVTFRCDPISEHNRLYWYRQTLGQGPEFLTYFQNEAQLEKSRLLSDRFSAERPKGSFSTLEIQRTEQGDSAMYLCASSLGTASTNEKLFFGSGTQLSVL.

About this clone: At one boundary the junction diverges from the germline segment, which might be a read error. Other DNA sequences in the sample encode the same CDR3. The rearrangement links TRBV7-7 to TRBJ2-3; 13 bases map to TRBD2. Germline CDR1 reads SSHAT; CDR2 reads FNYEAQ (reference sequence). The CDR3 is made up of 15 amino acids. CDR3 region: CASSLGLAGTDTQYF. CDR3 DNA: TGTGCTAGCAGCTTGGGACTAGCGGGAACAGATACGCAGTATTTT.

The V and J genes are TRBV7-9 and TRBJ1-5; 11 positions agree with TRBD1. The CDR3 is made up of 17 amino acids. Per the germline V gene, CDR1 is SEHNR and CDR2 is FQNEAQ (reference sequence). With 1 base clipped from V and 2 bases from J, the junction kept 4 bases outside the gene matches. The DNA for the CDR3 is TGTGCCAGCAGCTTAGGGACAGGGGGCTTAGGCAATCAGCCCCAGCATTTT. Translating it yields CASSLGTGGLGNQPQHF.

The chain carries TRBV7-7 and TRBJ1-6; maybe TRBD1 (5 bases). The CDR3 contains 13 residues. CDR1 and CDR2 (germline): SSHAT, FNYEAQ (reference sequence). V lost 1 base and J lost 9, with 7 bases in between. The CDR3 DNA follows: TGTGCCAGCAGCTTAGAAAGGGGTTCACCCCTCCACTTT. The encoded protein is CASSLERGSPLHF.